Listed below are T cell receptor beta chains from one sample, sequenced in a study of early stage breast cancer tumors. Sequenced by immunoSEQ multiplex PCR; TCRdb stores in-frame clones only, minus some. The data hold approximately 30,000 clones, with about 80% observed a single time. Source material: blood. These receptors all stem from a person in their sixties with breast cancer. Each CDR3 is given with its conserved first and last residue. Each record gives: CDR3 DNA, CDR3 protein, clone size, D gene, J gene, V gene. The D gene is left open where the match is weak. Size tells how often a clone was seen (once, few, many) or the class of an expanded clone, and some rows leave it out.

cdr3_nt: TGTGCCAGCAGCTTACAGGGCGACGAGCAGTACTTC; cdr3_aa: CASSLQGDEQYF; clone_size: few; d_call: NA; j_call: TRBJ2-7; v_call: TRBV7-9
cdr3_nt: TGTGCCCGGGGGGGGGCCCACTCTGGAAACACCATATATTTT; cdr3_aa: CARGGAHSGNTIYF; clone_size: NA; d_call: NA; j_call: TRBJ1-3; v_call: TRBV30
cdr3_nt: TGTGCCTTGACAGGGCGCGGCTACACCTTC; cdr3_aa: CALTGRGYTF; clone_size: NA; d_call: TRBD1; j_call: TRBJ1-2; v_call: TRBV30
cdr3_nt: TGTGCCAGCAGCCCAACGACCGAGGGGACTAGCGGTAAGCAGTTCTTC; cdr3_aa: CASSPTTEGTSGKQFF; clone_size: NA; d_call: TRBD2; j_call: TRBJ2-1; v_call: TRBV9
cdr3_nt: TGCGCCAGCAGCTTCGCCCAGGGTACTGGGGCCAACGTCCTGACTTTC; cdr3_aa: CASSFAQGTGANVLTF; clone_size: NA; d_call: NA; j_call: TRBJ2-6; v_call: TRBV5-1
cdr3_nt: TGTGCCAGCAGTTTCTCTGGACAACCTAACACAGAGACCCAGTACTTC; cdr3_aa: CASSFSGQPNTETQYF; clone_size: NA; d_call: NA; j_call: TRBJ2-5; v_call: TRBV6-6
cdr3_nt: TGTGCCAGCAGCTTGTGGCCACGCGGCGAGCAGTACTTC; cdr3_aa: CASSLWPRGEQYF; clone_size: NA; d_call: NA; j_call: TRBJ2-7; v_call: TRBV5-5
cdr3_nt: TGTGCCAGCAGTTACTCGCCCGGCACTGAAGCTTTCTTT; cdr3_aa: CASSYSPGTEAFF; clone_size: NA; d_call: NA; j_call: TRBJ1-1; v_call: TRBV6-5
cdr3_nt: TGTGCCAGCAGCCCCGGGACAGGGATCGATGGCTACACCTTC; cdr3_aa: CASSPGTGIDGYTF; clone_size: once; d_call: TRBD1; j_call: TRBJ1-2; v_call: TRBV7-2
cdr3_nt: TGTGCCAGCAGCGTTACTAGCGGAGCTAGCACAGATACGCAGTATTTT; cdr3_aa: CASSVTSGASTDTQYF; clone_size: NA; d_call: TRBD2; j_call: TRBJ2-3; v_call: TRBV2
cdr3_nt: TGTGCCAGCGGGCCTCGGTGGAATGGCTACACCTTC; cdr3_aa: CASGPRWNGYTF; clone_size: NA; d_call: NA; j_call: TRBJ1-2; v_call: TRBV6-5
cdr3_nt: TGCGCCAGCAGCTTACAGGGTGCCGGAAACACCATATATTTT; cdr3_aa: CASSLQGAGNTIYF; clone_size: NA; d_call: NA; j_call: TRBJ1-3; v_call: TRBV5-1
cdr3_nt: TGTGCCAGCAGTCCCCAGGGGTCGAACACCGGGGAGCTGTTTTTT; cdr3_aa: CASSPQGSNTGELFF; clone_size: NA; d_call: NA; j_call: TRBJ2-2; v_call: TRBV27
cdr3_nt: TGTGCCAGCAGCGTAGGGGACAGGGGAAACTATGGCTACACCTTC; cdr3_aa: CASSVGDRGNYGYTF; clone_size: NA; d_call: TRBD1; j_call: TRBJ1-2; v_call: TRBV9
cdr3_nt: TGCAGCGTTTCGGGTTCAGGGCTGGACACTGAAGCTTTCTTT; cdr3_aa: CSVSGSGLDTEAFF; clone_size: NA; d_call: NA; j_call: TRBJ1-1; v_call: TRBV29-1
cdr3_nt: TGTGCCAGCAGCGCTCCAGGGGGAAGCAATCAGCCCCAGCATTTT; cdr3_aa: CASSAPGGSNQPQHF; clone_size: NA; d_call: TRBD1; j_call: TRBJ1-5; v_call: TRBV7-8
cdr3_nt: TGTGCCTGGAGTGCTGGTAGTTCTAGCAATCAGCCCCAGCATTTT; cdr3_aa: CAWSAGSSSNQPQHF; clone_size: NA; d_call: NA; j_call: TRBJ1-5; v_call: TRBV30
cdr3_nt: TGTGCCAGTAGTATAGAAGCACAGGGGGTTCAGGGTCCCCAGCATTTT; cdr3_aa: CASSIEAQGVQGPQHF; clone_size: NA; d_call: TRBD1; j_call: TRBJ1-5; v_call: TRBV19
cdr3_nt: TGTGCCAGCAGTTCCTGGGGAGTTGCAGATACGCAGTATTTT; cdr3_aa: CASSSWGVADTQYF; clone_size: NA; d_call: NA; j_call: TRBJ2-3; v_call: TRBV6-6
cdr3_nt: TGCGCCAGCAGCCAATTTGTATTAGCGGGACTTACCGGGGAGCTGTTTTTT; cdr3_aa: CASSQFVLAGLTGELFF; clone_size: NA; d_call: TRBD2; j_call: TRBJ2-2; v_call: TRBV4-1
cdr3_nt: TGTGCCAGCAGTACGGGGGTCAATGAGCAGTTCTTC; cdr3_aa: CASSTGVNEQFF; clone_size: NA; d_call: NA; j_call: TRBJ2-1; v_call: TRBV6-6
cdr3_nt: TGTGCCAGCAGCTTCGCGGACAATCAGCCCCAGCATTTT; cdr3_aa: CASSFADNQPQHF; clone_size: few; d_call: NA; j_call: TRBJ1-5; v_call: TRBV7-2
cdr3_nt: TGTGCCAGTTCCCGGACAGGGATGAATCAGCCCCAGCATTTT; cdr3_aa: CASSRTGMNQPQHF; clone_size: few; d_call: TRBD1; j_call: TRBJ1-5; v_call: TRBV19
cdr3_nt: TGCGCCAGCAGCTTGGGGACAGGCGGTCTCGAGCAGTACTTC; cdr3_aa: CASSLGTGGLEQYF; clone_size: NA; d_call: TRBD1; j_call: TRBJ2-7; v_call: TRBV5-1
cdr3_nt: TGTGCCAGCAGCGGCGGTTGGCGGAGCACAGATACGCAGTATTTT; cdr3_aa: CASSGGWRSTDTQYF; clone_size: NA; d_call: NA; j_call: TRBJ2-3; v_call: TRBV13
cdr3_nt: TGTGCCAGCAGCTGGGGGGTCGTTACCCCCGGGGAGCTGTTTTTT; cdr3_aa: CASSWGVVTPGELFF; clone_size: NA; d_call: NA; j_call: TRBJ2-2; v_call: TRBV5-6
cdr3_nt: TGTGCCAGTATTCGCGAGGGACAGAGCTATGGCTACACCTTC; cdr3_aa: CASIREGQSYGYTF; clone_size: NA; d_call: TRBD1; j_call: TRBJ1-2; v_call: TRBV2
cdr3_nt: TGTGCCAGCAGCTTAGAATGGGGGGACAGCACAGATACGCAGTATTTT; cdr3_aa: CASSLEWGDSTDTQYF; clone_size: NA; d_call: NA; j_call: TRBJ2-3; v_call: TRBV11-3
cdr3_nt: TGTGCCAGCAGCCGCCAGGGGGAGACCCAGTACTTC; cdr3_aa: CASSRQGETQYF; clone_size: NA; d_call: NA; j_call: TRBJ2-5; v_call: TRBV9
cdr3_nt: TGTGCCACCAGCAGAGTCCGGGATAGGACCTCCTACGAGCAGTACTTC; cdr3_aa: CATSRVRDRTSYEQYF; clone_size: NA; d_call: NA; j_call: TRBJ2-7; v_call: TRBV15
cdr3_nt: TGTGCCAGCGAAGACAGGGTCGCCGGAAACACCATATATTTT; cdr3_aa: CASEDRVAGNTIYF; clone_size: NA; d_call: TRBD1; j_call: TRBJ1-3; v_call: TRBV7-2
cdr3_nt: TGTGCCACCAGCAGGGGACTAGCGGGGACCACAGATACGCAGTATTTT; cdr3_aa: CATSRGLAGTTDTQYF; clone_size: NA; d_call: TRBD2; j_call: TRBJ2-3; v_call: TRBV15
cdr3_nt: TGTGCCAGTAGTCTGTCGCGGGAGGGCCTGGGGACCCAGTACTTC; cdr3_aa: CASSLSREGLGTQYF; clone_size: NA; d_call: TRBD2; j_call: TRBJ2-5; v_call: TRBV19
cdr3_nt: TGTGCCAGCAGTTTACCGGGACAGTTGATGACTGAAGCTTTCTTT; cdr3_aa: CASSLPGQLMTEAFF; clone_size: NA; d_call: TRBD1; j_call: TRBJ1-1; v_call: TRBV28
cdr3_nt: TGTGCCAGCTCACCGACCAGCGTCTCCTACAATGAGCAGTTCTTC; cdr3_aa: CASSPTSVSYNEQFF; clone_size: few; d_call: NA; j_call: TRBJ2-1; v_call: TRBV18
cdr3_nt: TGTGCCAGTACGTGGACAGGGGGCAGCGGGGAGCTGTTTTTT; cdr3_aa: CASTWTGGSGELFF; clone_size: few; d_call: TRBD1; j_call: TRBJ2-2; v_call: TRBV7-2
cdr3_nt: TGTGCCAGCAGCTTAGAAAGGGGGTTCTATCAGCCCCAGCATTTT; cdr3_aa: CASSLERGFYQPQHF; clone_size: NA; d_call: NA; j_call: TRBJ1-5; v_call: TRBV7-2
cdr3_nt: TGCGCCAGCAGCCCCAACTTGCGGGAGGTCAGTCACAACGAGCAGTACTTC; cdr3_aa: CASSPNLREVSHNEQYF; clone_size: once; d_call: TRBD2; j_call: TRBJ2-7; v_call: TRBV5-1
cdr3_nt: TGTGCCAGCAGCCATTGGACAGACCCCTACGAGCAGTACTTC; cdr3_aa: CASSHWTDPYEQYF; clone_size: NA; d_call: NA; j_call: TRBJ2-7; v_call: TRBV7-9
cdr3_nt: TGTGCCAGCAGCACCGAACCAGCGGGAGGGCCTTACAATGAGCAGTTCTTC; cdr3_aa: CASSTEPAGGPYNEQFF; clone_size: NA; d_call: TRBD2; j_call: TRBJ2-1; v_call: TRBV5-6
cdr3_nt: TGTGCCAGCAGTTTCTGGGGGCTAGCGGGAGGACCCGGGGAGCTGTTTTTT; cdr3_aa: CASSFWGLAGGPGELFF; clone_size: NA; d_call: TRBD2; j_call: TRBJ2-2; v_call: TRBV28
cdr3_nt: TGTGCCAGTAGTCTCCGAAGCGGGTACTATGGCTACACCTTC; cdr3_aa: CASSLRSGYYGYTF; clone_size: NA; d_call: NA; j_call: TRBJ1-2; v_call: TRBV19
cdr3_nt: TGTGCCAGCAGCCCGGACACCGGACTAGCCACCCACGAGCAGTACTTC; cdr3_aa: CASSPDTGLATHEQYF; clone_size: NA; d_call: TRBD2; j_call: TRBJ2-7; v_call: TRBV9
cdr3_nt: TGTGCCAGCAGCGTCGGCGGGAGTCTCAACGAGCAGTACTTC; cdr3_aa: CASSVGGSLNEQYF; clone_size: NA; d_call: TRBD2; j_call: TRBJ2-7; v_call: TRBV9
cdr3_nt: TGTGCCAGTAGTATAAGGGACTATGGTGGCTACACCTTC; cdr3_aa: CASSIRDYGGYTF; clone_size: NA; d_call: NA; j_call: TRBJ1-2; v_call: TRBV19
cdr3_nt: TGCAGCGCCCTTTGGCAGGCCCAAGCTTTCTTT; cdr3_aa: CSALWQAQAFF; clone_size: few; d_call: NA; j_call: TRBJ1-1; v_call: TRBV29-1
cdr3_nt: TGTGCCAGCAGTTTCGATGACTCCTCCAAACTGTTTTTT; cdr3_aa: CASSFDDSSKLFF; clone_size: NA; d_call: NA; j_call: TRBJ2-2; v_call: TRBV6-6
cdr3_nt: TGTGCCAGCAGCTTAGGCGGCAGCCATAACGTCGACGAGCAGTACTTC; cdr3_aa: CASSLGGSHNVDEQYF; clone_size: NA; d_call: NA; j_call: TRBJ2-7; v_call: TRBV7-2
cdr3_nt: TGTGCCAGCAGTTTTCTTGAAGGACACCAATCTAATCAGCCCCAGCATTTT; cdr3_aa: CASSFLEGHQSNQPQHF; clone_size: NA; d_call: NA; j_call: TRBJ1-5; v_call: TRBV28
cdr3_nt: TGTGCCAGCAGTTATAAGGTCAGGGGGCGCGACTATGGCTACACCTTC; cdr3_aa: CASSYKVRGRDYGYTF; clone_size: NA; d_call: TRBD1; j_call: TRBJ1-2; v_call: TRBV6-5
cdr3_nt: TGTGCCAGCAGTGGTCAGCGGGACTCCTACAATGAGCAGTTCTTC; cdr3_aa: CASSGQRDSYNEQFF; clone_size: NA; d_call: TRBD2; j_call: TRBJ2-1; v_call: TRBV6-1
cdr3_nt: TGCGCCAGCAGCCGGGAGTGGGTAGGAGGCTACGAGCAGTACTTC; cdr3_aa: CASSREWVGGYEQYF; clone_size: once; d_call: NA; j_call: TRBJ2-7; v_call: TRBV4-3
cdr3_nt: TGTGCCAGCAGCTTAGCCGGGAGCTATGAAAAACTGTTTTTT; cdr3_aa: CASSLAGSYEKLFF; clone_size: NA; d_call: NA; j_call: TRBJ1-4; v_call: TRBV7-2
cdr3_nt: TGTGCCAGCAGCTTACGGTGGCAGGCAAGTGAAGCTTTCTTT; cdr3_aa: CASSLRWQASEAFF; clone_size: once; d_call: NA; j_call: TRBJ1-1; v_call: TRBV7-2
cdr3_nt: TGTGCCGTGTCGGCGGGGGGGTCCTACAATGAGCAGTTCTTC; cdr3_aa: CAVSAGGSYNEQFF; clone_size: NA; d_call: TRBD2; j_call: TRBJ2-1; v_call: TRBV7-2
cdr3_nt: TGTGCCAGCAGCGGGGGACAGCCTGAAGCTTTCTTT; cdr3_aa: CASSGGQPEAFF; clone_size: few; d_call: TRBD1; j_call: TRBJ1-1; v_call: TRBV7-9
cdr3_nt: TGTGCCAGCAGCCCTAGGGTGGGACAGGGGGGAGAGACCCAGTACTTC; cdr3_aa: CASSPRVGQGGETQYF; clone_size: NA; d_call: TRBD1; j_call: TRBJ2-5; v_call: TRBV7-2
cdr3_nt: TGTGCCAGCAGCTTCCTCAAGAAGGTGGGGCATCAGCCCCAGCATTTT; cdr3_aa: CASSFLKKVGHQPQHF; clone_size: NA; d_call: NA; j_call: TRBJ1-5; v_call: TRBV7-3
cdr3_nt: TGCGCCAGCAGCCAAGATTTGGCAGGGGGCGATACCTATGGCTACACCTTC; cdr3_aa: CASSQDLAGGDTYGYTF; clone_size: NA; d_call: TRBD1; j_call: TRBJ1-2; v_call: TRBV4-3